This entry is about one T cell receptor (beta chain). This clonotype was detected a few times. Its antigen is not yet known. A much more abundant neighbour one base away suggests this may be a read error. The data originate from a study of tumor and adjacent non-tumor tissue in lung cancer (dated by TCRdb to the late 2010s). Study-wide context: Of the cohort, 11 to 12 patients had adenocarcinoma, 2 had squamous cell carcinoma and 1 had small cell lung cancer. The 15 enrolled patients, of whom approximately 10 were men and 5 were women, were aged about 30 to 80 years and were diagnosed with TNM stage I to III disease. Sequencing produced about 130,000,000 productive TCRbeta reads in total, an average of approximately 4.5 million reads per sample. Using bulk TCRbeta repertoires from over twelve lung cancer patients, the study set lung tumor tissue side by side with matched distant non-tumor lung tissue. TCRbeta CDR3 sequencing was performed on around 30 paired specimens, with one tumor sample and one normal lung sample collected per patient.

RNA was isolated from bulk unsorted tissue, and RNA quality was assessed with a NanoDrop ND-1000 and an Agilent 2100. The normal lung samples consisted of distant non-tumor tissue collected more than 3 cm from the tumor edge. All donors had newly diagnosed lung cancer, had not received prior chemotherapy, and were admitted for thoracic surgery in China between August and November 2014. Patients who had received previous radiotherapy or chemotherapy, or who had another concurrent cancer, were excluded from the study. Pieces of surgical tissue measuring about 1-2.1 cm3 were kept in RNAlater solution and held at -80 degrees C until needed. There are 14 amino acids in the CDR3, from cysteine to phenylalanine inclusive. The CDR3 DNA has 42 bases and is translated from base 1. Sequences SGHDN (CDR1) and FVKESK (CDR2) are obtained from the germline V gene. After removal of 1 base from V and 11 bases from J, the junction retains 8 bases not matched to a gene.

Overall study results and their limits: A significantly larger cumulative share of the repertoire was made up by the top 100 clones in normal lung than in tumor tissue. Significantly higher TCR diversity was found in younger patients, and higher tumor TCR diversity was associated with shorter overall and disease-free survival. Peripheral blood was not sequenced, so blood TCRbeta repertoires in these lung cancer patients were not examined. The sequencing platform is not named in the methods, and unique molecular identifiers are not mentioned. The cohort had only roughly 14 patients, and the authors noted that larger samples and more detailed clinical data are needed. Tumor tissue showed significantly greater TCR diversity (inverse Simpson) than normal lung tissue (approximately 400 vs 170, P = 0.0075, Mann-Whitney U test).

Receptor libraries were prepared by multiplex PCR. Sequenced on an Illumina HiSeq 2500. TCRbeta libraries were built by three rounds of nested PCR using primers (Table S4), following protocols modified from ARM-PCR. Before sequencing, PCR products of 200-500 bp were cut from the gel and purified using the QIAquick gel extraction kit. The original pipeline was this. Reads were cleaned using Trimmomatic, were merged into complete CDR3 sequences using FLASH, and were assigned to V(D)J germline segments using MiTCR. Clonal diversity was calculated as the inverse Simpson's index using VDJtools. In-frame sequences without a premature stop codon were defined as productive reads. Clones were called with MiXCR by TCRdb after fastp trimmed the public reads at Q25, and only in-frame beta chains were retained. Merged by CDR3 protein, the rows form single entries marked with the most common genes and DNA. These V and J calls originate from TCRdb's pipeline instead of the authors' own analysis. This sample holds 60,000 or so distinct CDR3 sequences; roughly 60% were observed only once. The top ten clonotypes cover 25% to 35% of the sample.

The sample comprised distant non-tumor lung tissue. The TCR was taken from a man in his 70s with non-small cell lung cancer. The chain employs TRBV14 and TRBJ2-1; the central 7 bases match TRBD1. The CDR3 loop reads CASSQVIGGSKQFF. The bases read TGTGCCAGCAGCCAAGTAATAGGGGGCTCTAAGCAGTTCTTC.